Listed here are 17 T cell receptor beta chains from one sample, sequenced in a study of CD8+CD57+ T cells in acquired aplastic anemia (dated by TCRdb to 2016 to 2018). Data came from an Illumina HiSeq 2000. Genomic DNA served as template for TCR beta VDJ combination and CDR3 sequence profiling. TCRdb cleaned the public reads at Q25 with fastp, built clones with MiXCR and kept in-frame beta chains. Identical CDR3 protein sequences are pooled into one entry, listed with their most common genes and DNA. The sample yields about 190,000 distinct CDR3 sequences; approximately 49% were counted once. The ten largest account for about 16% of the sample. Specimen: sorted CD4+, CD8+, or CD8+CD57+ T cells (not recorded which) from PBMCs. These receptor sequences come from a human donor in good health, serving as a control.

The rearrangement links TRBV7-8 to TRBJ1-5, with a weak D call TRBD1 (6 bases). V lost 5 bases, J lost 3 bases, and 14 bases lay in between. The CDR3 runs 15 residues. Germline CDR1 reads SGHVS; CDR2 reads FQNEAQ. CDR3 bases: TGTGCCAGCAGCGTGACAACAGGGTCCAATCAGCCCCAGCATTTT. It is translated as CASSVTTGSNQPQHF.

This clonotype was found many times. The chain uses TRBV19 and TRBJ1-1; D is unclear. Germline V lookup: CDR1 LNHDA, CDR2 SQIVND (reference sequence). Trimming pared 3 bases from V and 4 bases from J, leaving 12 bases between. The CDR3 has 14 residues. As DNA, the CDR3 is TGTGCCAGTAGTATTTTGACTGGGAGCACTGAAGCTTTCTTT. It encodes CASSILTGSTEAFF.

This clonotype was detected many times. This chain connects TRBV10-3 to TRBJ1-2, with a tentative D call TRBD1 (6 bases). CDR1 and CDR2 from the germline V gene are ENHRY and SYGVKD. The ends were cut back, 7 bases at V and 4 bases at J, with 16 bases in the middle. The CDR3 extends over 14 amino acids. CDR3 amino acids: CAITGQPLSYGYTF. The CDR3 coding sequence is TGTGCCATCACTGGACAGCCTCTCTCCTATGGCTACACCTTC.

This chain links TRBV7-2 with TRBJ1-1; 11 bases map to TRBD1. Looked up from germline, CDR1 is SGHTA and CDR2 is FQGNSA. The CDR3 is 20 amino acids. Germline trimming cut 5 bases from V and 0 bases from J; bases unmatched to any gene: 17. CDR3 bases: TGTGCCAGCAGCGGAACGGGACAGGGGGGGGCCGGGCCGGTGAACACTGAAGCTTTCTTT. It translates to CASSGTGQGGAGPVNTEAFF.

This sequence joins TRBV7-9 and TRBJ2-7; 8 bases fit TRBD1. With V trimmed by 0 bases and J by 2 bases, 6 bases remained unmatched. The CDR3 contains 16 residues. Germline V gene data show CDR1 as SEHNR and CDR2 as FQNEAQ (reference sequence). CDR3 residues: CASSLAGGDRTYEQYF. DNA for the CDR3: TGTGCCAGCAGCTTAGCCGGAGGGGACAGGACCTACGAGCAGTACTTC.

This clonotype was seen a handful of times. The rearrangement uses TRBV7-9 and TRBJ1-6; D remains ambiguous. This CDR3 is 15 amino acids long. The germline CDR1 and CDR2 sequences are SEHNR and FQNEAQ (reference sequence). The V end lost 2 bases, the J end lost 10 bases, and 15 bases lay between the germline ends. CDR3 protein: CASSLPGGNRSPLHF. The DNA of the CDR3 is TGTGCCAGCAGCTTACCCGGCGGTAATCGGTCACCCCTCCACTTT.

This clonotype occurred many times. The chain combines TRBV10-2 with TRBJ2-7; 10 positions agree with TRBD2. The germline CDR1 and CDR2 sequences are WSHSY and SAAADI. V shed 3 bases and J 0 bases; nucleotides not matched to a gene: 2. The CDR3 totals 15 residues. In DNA, the CDR3 is TGCGCCAGCAGTGACCTAGCGGGGGTCTCCTACGAGCAGTACTTC. Translation: CASSDLAGVSYEQYF.

This clonotype was counted a single time. This could be a read error, since a much larger clone is one nucleotide away. This CDR3 is CASSYSQGTNEKLLF. The DNA of the CDR3 is TGTGCCAGCAGTTACAGTCAGGGGACTAATGAAAAACTGCTTTTT. The rearrangement links TRBV6-5 to TRBJ1-4; a possible D gene is TRBD1 (6 bases). The germline CDR1 and CDR2 sequences are MNHEY and SVGAGI. The CDR3 is made up of 15 amino acids.

This clonotype was counted between two and nine times. A read error is likely, as this CDR3 ends without the conserved phenylalanine or tryptophan. No DNA is shown, since the ends of the CDR3 on it are uncertain; the CDR3 is the one TCRdb lists. The chain combines TRBV7-2 with TRBJ2-5; the table's TRBD1 call for D was not verified on the DNA. Both ends counted, the CDR3 spans 8 residues. The germline gives CDR1 SGHTA, CDR2 FQGNSA. The CDR3 protein is CASSLVGA.

This clonotype was seen ten or more times. This sequence joins TRBV5-1 and TRBJ2-7; a possible D gene is TRBD2 (6 bases). The CDR3 has 9 residues. Germline values: CDR1 SGHRS, CDR2 YFSETQ. The V end was cut by 8 bases, the J end by 13 bases, with 13 bases between. The CDR3 is CARPGVEYF. As DNA, the CDR3 is TGCGCCAGACCGGGGGTAGAATACTTC. Drawing the rest from reference TRBV5-1 and TRBJ2-7, the complete variable domain is KAGVTQTPRYLIKTRGQQVTLSCSPISGHRSVSWYQQTPGQGLQFLFEYFSETQRNKGNFPGRFSGRQFSNSRSEMNVSTLELGDSALYLCARPGVEYFGPGTRLTVT.

The V and J genes are TRBV24-1 and TRBJ1-2; 11 bases agree with TRBD1. The CDR3 is 14 amino acids. CDR1 and CDR2 from the germline V gene are KGHDR and SFDVKD. V lost 4 bases and J lost 4; bases outside the gene matches: 1. This chain's CDR3 is CATSDGTGGYGYTF. The CDR3 DNA is TGTGCCACCAGTGACGGGACAGGGGGCTATGGCTACACCTTC.

The sample holds many counts of this clonotype. The chain has TRBV11-2 and TRBJ2-7; D is perhaps TRBD1 or TRBD2 (5 bases each). V was shortened by 5 bases and J by 5 bases, with 13 bases between the two germline ends. CDR3 size: 13 residues. Germline CDR1 SGHAT, CDR2 FQNNGV. CDR3 loop: CASSRDLRHEQYF. The CDR3 DNA is TGTGCCAGCAGCCGGGACCTTCGACACGAGCAGTACTTC.

This clonotype was counted ten times or more. V and J are TRBV12-3 or TRBV12-4 and TRBJ1-2; D uncertain. Trimming stripped 6 bases from V and 2 bases from J, with 4 bases between. The CDR3 is 11 amino acids. The CDR3 loop is CASRRNYGYTF. DNA for the CDR3: TGTGCCAGCAGACGCAACTATGGCTACACCTTC.

This clonotype occurred many times. The rearrangement links TRBV6-1 to TRBJ1-2; no firm D call. Per germline, CDR1 MNHNS and CDR2 SASEGT. CDR3 length: 13 residues. The V end lost 8 bases, the J end lost 0 bases, and 10 bases lay between the germline ends. The CDR3 coding sequence is TGTGCCAGCCAGGCGGGGACTAACTATGGCTACACCTTC. It encodes CASQAGTNYGYTF.

The chain combines TRBV29-1 with TRBJ1-6; no definite D call. Trimming shortened V by 8 bases and J by 4 bases, and 12 bases separated the two germline ends. CDR3 length: 13 amino acids. CDR1 and CDR2 (germline): SQVTM, ANQGSEA. CDR3: CSLLGGYNSPLHF. CDR3 nucleotide sequence: TGCAGCTTATTAGGCGGGTATAATTCACCCCTCCACTTT.

This clonotype showed up just a few times. This chain links TRBV19 with TRBJ1-6; perhaps TRBD1 as D (6 bases). The CDR3 spans 17 residues. Trimming took off 4 bases at V and 9 bases at J, with 22 bases between the two ends. Germline CDR1 reads LNHDA; CDR2 reads SQIVND (reference sequence). The CDR3 nucleotides are TGTGCCAGTAGTACGAGTTTGGGTCGGGGGGCAGGTTCACCCCTCCACTTT. Residues: CASSTSLGRGAGSPLHF.

This clonotype turned up a few times. This could be a read error, since a much larger clone is one nucleotide away. The V and J genes are TRBV2 and TRBJ1-2, with 8 bases identical to TRBD1. The germline V gene has CDR1 SNHLY and CDR2 FYNNEI. V lost 8 bases, J lost 3 bases, and 2 bases stayed unmatched. There are 12 residues in the CDR3. The CDR3 protein is CASAGGDYGYTF. The DNA for the CDR3 is TGTGCCAGCGCAGGGGGCGACTATGGCTACACCTTC.